What follows describes a single TCR beta chain. The antigen is not known. This sample is drawn from a study of cytomegalovirus exposure and HLA in healthy donors. Study results and caveats: In a later analysis, a missense DCLRE1C variant was linked to TCR beta V- and J-gene trimming. Later, an analysis found that common viral pathogens appeared to be linked with several of the most significant clusters. An analysis done earlier found most TCR beta V segments productive about 87% or about 30% of the time. In most subjects, TCR beta sequences reportedly gave accurate predictions of HLA-A and HLA-B alleles.

The J segment lost 3 bases and the V segment lost 5 bases, leaving 18 bases of the junction unmatched. CDR1 is MDHEN and CDR2 is SYDVKM in the germline V gene. The CDR3 extends over 19 amino acids. It was with 60 Vbeta and 13 Jbeta primers that the PCR ran. The repertoire was sequenced with immunoSEQ multiplex PCR; TCRdb's copy has only in-frame clones and lacks some. The table has a few hundred thousand clones, around nine tenths seen once. Specimen: PBMCs. This receptor was identified in a girl aged 2 to 10 in good health and CMV-seronegative. This chain joins TRBV28 and TRBJ1-5, with TRBD1 identical over 8 bases. The CDR3 reads CASSALTLAGGDPNQPQHF. The CDR3 coding sequence is TGTGCCAGCAGTGCCCTGACCCTCGCAGGGGGCGACCCCAATCAGCCCCAGCATTTT.